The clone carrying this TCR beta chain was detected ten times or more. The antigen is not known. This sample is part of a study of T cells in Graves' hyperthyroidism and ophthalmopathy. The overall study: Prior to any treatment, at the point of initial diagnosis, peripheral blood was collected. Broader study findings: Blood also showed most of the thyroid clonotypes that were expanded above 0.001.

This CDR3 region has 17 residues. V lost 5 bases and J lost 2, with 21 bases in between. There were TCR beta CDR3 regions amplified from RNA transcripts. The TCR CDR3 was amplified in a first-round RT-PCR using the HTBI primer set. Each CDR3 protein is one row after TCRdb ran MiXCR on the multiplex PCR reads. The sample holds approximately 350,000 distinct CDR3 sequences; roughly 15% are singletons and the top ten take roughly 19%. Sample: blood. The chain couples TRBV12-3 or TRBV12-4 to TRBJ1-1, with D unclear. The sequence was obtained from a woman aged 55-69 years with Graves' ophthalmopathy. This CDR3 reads CASSPSTIGRRNTEAFF. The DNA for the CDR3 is TGTGCCAGCAGTCCGTCTACCATAGGACGTCGTAACACTGAAGCTTTCTTT.